The present T cell receptor beta chain was sequenced within a study of read filtering for tumor transcriptome and immune sequencing (TCRdb year 2020). Background on the whole study: The cohort consisted of approximately 16 male and roughly 15 female patients, with a mean age of 65.9 years and an age range of roughly 45 to 90. TCR-region mapped reads per sample ranged from about 3.5 to 10.27 million with IR-seq versus only roughly 75 to 1273 with RNA-seq. After DNase treatment, whole-transcriptome libraries were prepared with the TruSeq RNA Access Library Prep Kit. By revised international staging, about 8 patients were R-ISS I, 16 were R-ISS II and 7 were R-ISS III. A main aim was a read-filtering strategy for immune repertoire data, specifically whether clonotypes supported by a single read should be removed. TCR repertoires obtained by targeted immune repertoire sequencing and by bulk whole-transcriptome sequencing performed on the same bone marrow samples were compared.

The Immunoverse kit was used to build TCR libraries from approximately 410 ng RNA, with molecular barcoded adaptors covering alpha/delta and beta/gamma chains. TCR library preparation used the same RNA that went into transcriptome sequencing. Sequencing of the TCR libraries was done on an Illumina HiSeq 4000 with 2 x 150 cycles. The paper's data handling went like this. With MiXCR, TCR reads were aligned to human V, D, J and C references and assembled into CDR3 clonotypes, with quality filtering and error correction included. Clonotype counts and gene usage diversity were analyzed with the tcR package in R. For inspection of raw mapping reads, RNA-seq reads were mapped by STAR aligner version 2.5.3a onto GRCh37 of the human genome. To test how sequencing depth affects detected clonotypes, IR-seq fastq files were randomly downsampled with Seqtk 1.3. TCRdb reran the public reads through fastp at Q25 and MiXCR, keeping productive beta chains. Merged by CDR3 protein, the rows form single entries marked with the most common genes and DNA. The V and J calls were not made by the authors but by TCRdb's processing. This sample comprises about 130,000 distinct CDR3 sequences, over 10% of them detected only once. The biggest ten clones account for 11% of the sample.

What the study reported, not specific to this receptor: The sorted CD138-negative fraction was not purified T cells but a mixed bone marrow immune population. The correlation between IR-seq and RNA-seq shared clonotype proportions was increased by removal of single-read clonotypes. In IR-seq, single-read clonotypes were around four fifths of clonotypes but approximately 3.7% of total reads; in RNA-seq they were around 75% of clonotypes and 35% to 45% of reads. Compared with RNA-seq, IR-seq captured clonotypes at much greater depth and more reliably, and a smaller IR-seq throughput was enough to identify most of the shared clonotypes.

Bone marrow was sampled from every patient at the time of active disease. Isolation of bone marrow mononuclear cells was performed by Ficoll-Hypaque density gradient centrifugation. CD138-negative cells were obtained by negative selection after labeling with CD138 magnetic microbeads on a MACS separator, removing myeloma plasma cells. Flow cytometry on an Attune NxT with CD138 antibodies was used to check the purity of the isolated cells. TRIzol reagent was used to extract total RNA, which was then quantified with a NanoDrop spectrophotometer. Paired RNA-seq and IR-seq were performed on the CD138-negative bone marrow sample of each patient. To note about this clonotype: Its antigen specificity is not known. Per-base qualities were not stored, and no clone one base away is much larger.

Via the germline V gene (reference sequence), CDR1 is LGHDT and CDR2 YNNKEL. The CDR3 numbers 19 residues from cysteine through phenylalanine. This entry keeps only the CDR3 DNA: 57 bases, framed from base 1. V loses 0 bases at its end and J loses 1 base; junction bases beyond the gene matches: 8. The chain employs TRBV3-1 and TRBJ2-3, and 12 bases in between align with TRBD2. The sample comprised a population of CD138-negative cells sorted from bone marrow. The sample's cell subset or site, from its label and the paper: bone marrow mononuclear cells depleted of CD138+ plasma/myeloma cells by negative magnetic selection. This TCR was sampled from a donor aged 40 or older with multiple myeloma. The nucleotide sequence is TGTGCCAGCAGCCAAGATGACCCCTGGACTAGCGGGGGCACAGATACGCAGTATTTT. Translated, this is CASSQDDPWTSGGTDTQYF.